This T cell receptor (beta chain) was profiled in a study of memory CD4+ T cells and cytomegalovirus serostatus. This CDR3 is built from 16 residues. Here immunoSEQ multiplex PCR was the method, and the copy in TCRdb shows in-frame clones only, minus some. The sample gives some 95,000 clones, approximately 80% of which show up once; approximately 4% is in the top ten. The sort gate was single viable CD3+CD4+CD8-CD45RO+ cells for memory CD4+ T cells. This TCR was sampled from an adult in good health and CMV-seropositive. The genes are TRBV21-1 and TRBJ2-7; the table's D call, TRBD1, has no DNA check behind it. TRBV21-1 corresponds to a pseudogene. Sequenced material: memory CD4+ T cells from blood. The CDR3 coding sequence is TGTGCCAGCAGCAAACCCGGACAGGGAGATTTCTACGAGCAGTACTTC. Protein: CASSKPGQGDFYEQYF.